The clone carrying this T cell receptor (beta chain) appeared a single time. The data stem from a study of cytomegalovirus exposure and HLA in healthy donors. With 60 Vbeta and 13 Jbeta primers, the PCR was carried out. Profiling relied on immunoSEQ multiplex PCR, and the TCRdb table lists in-frame clones only, not all of them. Of approximately 160,000 clones in the sample, just under 80% were seen once. Germline values: CDR1 MDHEN, CDR2 SYDVKM. The CDR3 sequence is 15 residues long. Between the trimmed V and J ends, which lost 5 bases and 1 base, there was a span of 14 bases. Sequencing was done on a sample of PBMCs. This clonotype originated in a man aged 18 to 29 in good health and CMV-seropositive. The V gene is TRBV28, the J gene TRBJ1-1; D unclear. CDR3: CASSVLGSRNTEAFF. The CDR3 DNA reads as TGTGCCAGCAGTGTCCTAGGCTCGAGGAACACTGAAGCTTTCTTT.